Detailed here is one TCR beta chain. The antigen is unknown. A far larger clone is just one base off, so this is likely a read error. Per germline, CDR1 MDHEN and CDR2 SYDVKM. This CDR3 region has 16 residues. The ends were cut back, 5 bases at V and 11 bases at J, with 27 bases in the middle. This sample is part of a study of regulatory T cells in long-lasting Graves disease. General study points: The TCR repertoire of persistent Graves' patients was less diverse than that of newly diagnosed ones.

CDR3 regions were amplified by Arm-PCR using iRepertoire HTBI primers to build TCR beta libraries. TCRdb reanalysed the multiplex PCR reads using MiXCR and keeps one entry per CDR3 protein. The table shows about 520,000 distinct CDR3 sequences, with approximately 12% occurring only once. Time point defined: newly diagnosed GD, antithyroid drugs for less than 3 months. Isolated PBMC RNA provided the starting material for the TCR library. The same specimen was also included in a second study, on T cells in Graves' hyperthyroidism and ophthalmopathy.

This clonotype originated in a woman in her twenties or thirties with Graves disease. The J gene is TRBJ2-5, the V gene TRBV28; weak D call: TRBD1 (5 bases). The sample here was peripheral blood mononuclear cells (PBMCs), taken at new diagnosis, from a patient treated with antithyroid drugs. The CDR3 sequence: CASSTYLTGIYNEQYF. DNA of the CDR3: TGTGCCAGCAGTACGTACCTAACAGGAATCTACAATGAGCAGTACTTC.